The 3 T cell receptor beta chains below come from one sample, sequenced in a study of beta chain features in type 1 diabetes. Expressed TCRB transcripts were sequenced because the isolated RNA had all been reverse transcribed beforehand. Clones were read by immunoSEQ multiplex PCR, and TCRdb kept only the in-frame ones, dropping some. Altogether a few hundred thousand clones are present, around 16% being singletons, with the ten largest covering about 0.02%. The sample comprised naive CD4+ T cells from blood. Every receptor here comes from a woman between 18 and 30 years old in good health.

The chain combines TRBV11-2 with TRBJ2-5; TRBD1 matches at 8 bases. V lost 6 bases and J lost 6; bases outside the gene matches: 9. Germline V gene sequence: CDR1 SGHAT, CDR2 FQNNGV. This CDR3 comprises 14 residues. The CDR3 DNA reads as TGTGCCAGCAGTTCCGTCGGACAGGGTCAGACCCAGTACTTC. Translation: CASSSVGQGQTQYF.

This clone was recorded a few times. The CDR3 DNA reads as TGTGCCAGCGCGTCCCACCGCGGACGGGAGGGCGAGCAGTACTTC. Its protein product is CASASHRGREGEQYF. The chain joins TRBV7-2 to TRBJ2-7; TRBD2 matches 8 bases. J was trimmed by 6 bases and V by 8 bases; bases with no gene match: 15. The CDR3 is 15 amino acids. The germline gives CDR1 SGHTA, CDR2 FQGNSA.

Here the CDR3 reads CASSRDYSNQPQHF. The CDR3 nucleotides read TGTGCCAGCAGTCGGGATTATAGCAATCAGCCCCAGCATTTT. The V and J genes are TRBV28 and TRBJ1-5, with no clear D. Germline CDR1 MDHEN, CDR2 SYDVKM. The CDR3 is 14 residues long. V shed 5 bases and J shed 0 bases, with 8 bases lying between them.